Each of the 11 T cell receptor beta chains below was sequenced from the same sample in a study of blood T cell repertoires in COVID-19. TCRdb keeps only in-frame clones here, not all; method: immunoSEQ multiplex PCR. Of 150,000 to 200,000 clones listed, around 92% are singletons. The sequencing sample was made of peripheral blood. These TCRs come from a man aged 25-45 years with COVID-19, enrolled during active disease.

This chain joins TRBV20-1 and TRBJ1-5, with D unresolved. The CDR3 runs 15 residues. The germline CDR1 and CDR2 sequences are DFQATT and SNEGSKA (reference sequence). The V end was cut by 3 bases, the J end by 0 bases, with 12 bases between. Here the CDR3 reads CSASTRVHSNQPQHF. The CDR3 DNA sequence: TGCAGTGCTAGTACTCGGGTCCATAGCAATCAGCCCCAGCATTTT.

The chain combines TRBV13 with TRBJ2-7, with D hard to call. The CDR3 sequence is 13 residues long. Germline V gene data show CDR1 as PRHDT and CDR2 as FYEKMQ (reference sequence). V was shortened by 1 base and J by 4 bases, with 8 bases between the two germline ends. The CDR3 sequence: CASSLEPEYEQYF. The CDR3 nucleotides read TGTGCCAGCAGCTTAGAGCCGGAGTACGAGCAGTACTTC.

This chain links TRBV7-2 with TRBJ2-1; 8 nucleotides agree with TRBD2. Unmatched junction bases numbered 14, after V lost 5 bases and J lost 5 bases. CDR1 and CDR2 from the germline V gene are SGHTA and FQGNSA. This CDR3 has 17 amino acids. CDR3 loop: CASSKWGREEANNEQFF. In nucleotides, the CDR3 is TGTGCCAGCAGCAAATGGGGGCGGGAGGAAGCGAACAATGAGCAGTTCTTC.

Only one count was recorded for this clone. The rearrangement uses TRBV28 and TRBJ1-6, with 9 bases identical to TRBD1. Germline lookup yields CDR1 MDHEN and CDR2 SYDVKM. The CDR3 spans 14 residues. V was clipped by 5 bases and J by 8 bases; unmatched bases: 4. CDR3 region: CASSPGQGDSPLHF. The CDR3 nucleotides read TGTGCCAGCAGTCCGGGACAGGGCGATTCACCCCTCCACTTT.

The chain is built from TRBV5-5 and TRBJ2-2; D is possibly TRBD2 (5 bases). The CDR3 runs 15 residues. Germline V gene lookup returns CDR1 SGHKS and CDR2 YYEKEE (reference sequence). With 1 base removed from V and 7 bases from J, the gap between germline ends came to 14 bases. This CDR3 reads CASSLIEGEDGELFF. The CDR3, as DNA: TGTGCCAGCAGCTTGATTGAGGGAGAGGACGGGGAGCTGTTTTTT.

CDR3 DNA: TGTGCCAGCAGAATAGAGTATTCACCCCTCCACTTT. This codes for CASRIEYSPLHF. V usage is TRBV2 and J usage is TRBJ1-6, with unresolved D. Germline V gene lookup returns CDR1 SNHLY and CDR2 FYNNEI. CDR3 length: 12 amino acids. Trimming shortened V by 6 bases and J by 8 bases, and 8 bases separated the two germline ends.

This chain uses TRBV4-3 with TRBJ2-7, with a weak D call TRBD1 (7 bases). V lost 4 bases and J lost 3, with 13 bases in between. Germline V gene data show CDR1 as LGHNA and CDR2 as YSLEER. The CDR3 sequence is 14 residues long. This chain's CDR3 is CASSRGTANYEQYF. In DNA form, the CDR3 reads TGCGCCAGCAGCCGCGGGACAGCGAACTACGAGCAGTACTTC.

In nucleotides, the CDR3 is TGTGCCAGCAGCTCCCCGGGTACGGTCTACGAGCAGTACTTC. Its translation is CASSSPGTVYEQYF. The rearrangement uses TRBV5-6 and TRBJ2-7; D call uncertain. Per the germline V gene, CDR1 is SGHDT and CDR2 is YYEEEE. Trimming cost V 3 bases and J 3 bases, with 13 bases left between them. This CDR3 has 14 amino acids.

The chain combines TRBV28 with TRBJ2-2; D not resolved. Germline loops: CDR1 MDHEN, CDR2 SYDVKM. There are 16 residues in the CDR3. The ends were cut back, 8 bases at V and 4 bases at J, with 20 bases in the middle. CDR3 amino acids: CASSLNQLHPTGELFF. The CDR3 DNA sequence: TGTGCCAGCTCCCTTAACCAACTCCACCCCACCGGGGAGCTGTTTTTT.

The V gene is TRBV9, the J gene TRBJ1-2; D is ambiguous. The germline V gene has CDR1 SGDLS and CDR2 YYNGEE. V lost 1 base and J 9 bases, leaving 10 bases between the germline ends. This CDR3 has 12 amino acids. CDR3 bases: TGTGCCAGCAGCGTAAACGGTGGGCGCTACACCTTC. Translated, it gives CASSVNGGRYTF.

The chain joins TRBV27 to TRBJ1-5, with D unclear. The CDR3 is made up of 13 amino acids. The germline CDR1 and CDR2 sequences are MNHEY and SMNVEV (reference sequence). V lost 5 bases, J lost 3 bases, and 8 bases lay in between. CDR3 protein: CASSRQVNQPQHF. In DNA, the CDR3 is TGTGCCAGCAGTAGGCAGGTCAATCAGCCCCAGCATTTT.